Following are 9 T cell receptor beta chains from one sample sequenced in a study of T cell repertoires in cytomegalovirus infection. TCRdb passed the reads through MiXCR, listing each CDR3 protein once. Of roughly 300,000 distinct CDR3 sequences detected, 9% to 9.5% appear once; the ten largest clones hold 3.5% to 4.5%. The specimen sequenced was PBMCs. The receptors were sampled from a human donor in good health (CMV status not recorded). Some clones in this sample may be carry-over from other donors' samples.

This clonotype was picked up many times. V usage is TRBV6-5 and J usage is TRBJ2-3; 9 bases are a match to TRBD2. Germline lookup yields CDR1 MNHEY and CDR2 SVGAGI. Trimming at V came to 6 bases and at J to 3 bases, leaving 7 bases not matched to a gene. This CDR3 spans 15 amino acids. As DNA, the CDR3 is TGTGCCAGCAGATATAGCGGGAGTGCAACAGATACGCAGTATTTT. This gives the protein CASRYSGSATDTQYF.

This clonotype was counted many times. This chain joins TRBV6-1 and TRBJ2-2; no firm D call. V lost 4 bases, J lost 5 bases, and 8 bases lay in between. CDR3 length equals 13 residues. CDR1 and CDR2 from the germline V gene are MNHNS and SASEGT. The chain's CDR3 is CASSGSRTGELFF. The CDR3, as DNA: TGTGCCAGCAGTGGAAGCAGGACCGGGGAGCTGTTTTTT.

CDR3 in amino acids: CASDRGTDTQYF. In DNA, the CDR3 is TGTGCCAGCGACAGGGGCACAGATACGCAGTATTTT. The V call is TRBV6-2 or TRBV6-3, the J call TRBJ2-3, with TRBD1 identical over 7 bases. The CDR3 runs 12 residues. Unmatched junction bases numbered 0, after V lost 8 bases and J lost 1 base. CDR1 is MNHEY and CDR2 is SVGEGT in the germline V gene.

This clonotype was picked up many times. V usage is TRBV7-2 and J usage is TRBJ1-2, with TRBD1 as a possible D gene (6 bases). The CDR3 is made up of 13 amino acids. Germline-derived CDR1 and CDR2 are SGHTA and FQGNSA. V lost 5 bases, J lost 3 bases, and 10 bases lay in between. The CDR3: CASSGQPHYGYTF. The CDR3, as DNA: TGTGCCAGCAGCGGACAGCCTCACTATGGCTACACCTTC.

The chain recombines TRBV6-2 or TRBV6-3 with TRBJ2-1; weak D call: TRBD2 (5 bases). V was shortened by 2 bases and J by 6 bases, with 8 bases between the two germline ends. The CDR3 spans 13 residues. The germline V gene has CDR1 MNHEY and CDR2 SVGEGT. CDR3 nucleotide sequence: TGTGCCAGCAGTTACCGGAGGAGCAATGAGCAGTTCTTC. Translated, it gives CASSYRRSNEQFF.

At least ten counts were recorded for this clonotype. The chain's CDR3 is CASSLASGQGKNLFF. The CDR3 DNA reads as TGTGCCAGCAGTTTAGCCTCGGGACAGGGAAAGAATCTGTTTTTT. J is TRBJ1-4 and V is TRBV12-3 or TRBV12-4; 9 bases fit TRBD1. V shed 0 bases and J 14 bases; nucleotides not matched to a gene: 10. The CDR3 length is 15 residues.

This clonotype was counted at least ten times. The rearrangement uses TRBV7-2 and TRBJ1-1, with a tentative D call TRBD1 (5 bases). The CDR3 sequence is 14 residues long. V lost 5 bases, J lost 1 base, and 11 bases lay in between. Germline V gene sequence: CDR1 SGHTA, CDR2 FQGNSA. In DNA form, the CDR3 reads TGTGCCAGCAGCCCGGCAGGGCCGAACACTGAAGCTTTCTTT. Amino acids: CASSPAGPNTEAFF.

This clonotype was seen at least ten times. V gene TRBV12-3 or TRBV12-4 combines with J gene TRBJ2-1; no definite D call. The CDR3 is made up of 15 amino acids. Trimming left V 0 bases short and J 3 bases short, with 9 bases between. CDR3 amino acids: CASSLAGSDYNEQFF. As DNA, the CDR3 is TGTGCCAGCAGTTTAGCGGGATCTGACTACAATGAGCAGTTCTTC.

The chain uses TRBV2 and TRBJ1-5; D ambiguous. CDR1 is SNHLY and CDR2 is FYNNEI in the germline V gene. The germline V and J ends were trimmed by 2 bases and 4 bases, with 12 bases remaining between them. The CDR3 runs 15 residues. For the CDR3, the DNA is TGTGCCAGCAGTGAAAAAGCAGCTGGGAATCAGCCCCAGCATTTT. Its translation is CASSEKAAGNQPQHF. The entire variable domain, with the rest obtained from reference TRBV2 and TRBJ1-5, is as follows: EPEVTQTPSHQVTQMGQEVILRCVPISNHLYFYWYRQILGQKVEFLVSFYNNEISEKSEIFDDQFSVERPDGSNFTLKIRSTKLEDSAMYFCASSEKAAGNQPQHFGDGTRLSIL.